This TCR beta chain was identified in a study of blood T cell repertoires in COVID-19. Study context: Donors in the United States, Italy and Spain gave samples during acute or convalescent COVID-19.

This CDR3 has 16 residues. Germline trimming cut 4 bases from V and 1 base from J; bases unmatched to any gene: 9. CDR1 and CDR2 (germline): SGHRS, YFSETQ. Clones were read by immunoSEQ multiplex PCR, and TCRdb kept only the in-frame ones, dropping some. The table lists 150,000 or so clones, more than 75% of them singletons. The specimen sequenced was peripheral blood. This clonotype originated in a man between 60 and 70 years old with active or convalescent COVID-19. The V gene is TRBV5-1, the J gene TRBJ1-1; 8 bases line up with TRBD1. CDR3 residues: CASSPSRTGQNTEAFF. CDR3 sequence (DNA): TGCGCCAGCAGCCCCTCTAGGACAGGGCAGAACACTGAAGCTTTCTTT.